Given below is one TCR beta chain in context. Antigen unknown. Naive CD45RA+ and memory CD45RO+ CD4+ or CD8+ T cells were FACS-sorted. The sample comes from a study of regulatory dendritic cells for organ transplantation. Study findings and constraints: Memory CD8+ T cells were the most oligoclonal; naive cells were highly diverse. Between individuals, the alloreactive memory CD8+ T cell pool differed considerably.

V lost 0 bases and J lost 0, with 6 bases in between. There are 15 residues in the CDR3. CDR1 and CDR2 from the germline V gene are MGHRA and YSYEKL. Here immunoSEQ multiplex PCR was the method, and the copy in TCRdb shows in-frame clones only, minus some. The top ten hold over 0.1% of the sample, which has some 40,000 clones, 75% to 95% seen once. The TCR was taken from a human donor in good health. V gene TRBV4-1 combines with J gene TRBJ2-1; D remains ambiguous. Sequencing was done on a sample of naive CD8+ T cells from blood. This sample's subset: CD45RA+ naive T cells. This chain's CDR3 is CASSQDALSYNEQFF. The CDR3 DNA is TGCGCCAGCAGCCAAGATGCCCTCTCCTACAATGAGCAGTTCTTC.